These T cell receptor beta chains were read from a single sample in a study of cytomegalovirus exposure and HLA in healthy donors. Assay: immunoSEQ multiplex PCR; the TCRdb copy retains only in-frame clones and omits some. Here the sample spans roughly 310,000 clones, around 90% being singletons. Material: PBMCs. The source of these receptors is a young man in good health and CMV-seronegative. Each CDR3 is given with its conserved first and last residue. D genes are given only for firm matches. Part of the rows lack a size; the others show once, few, many or a class for expanded clones.

D gene: NA
clone size: NA
V gene: TRBV4-3
J gene: TRBJ1-3
CDR3 protein: CASSQPGTGNTIYF
CDR3 DNA: TGCGCCAGCAGCCAGCCCGGGACTGGAAACACCATATATTTT

D gene: NA
clone size: NA
V gene: TRBV7-9
J gene: TRBJ1-1
CDR3 protein: CASSLEGVWQTNTEAFF
CDR3 DNA: TGTGCCAGCAGCTTAGAAGGGGTTTGGCAGACGAACACTGAAGCTTTCTTT

D gene: NA
clone size: NA
V gene: TRBV11-2
J gene: TRBJ2-7
CDR3 protein: CASSFAPVGSDYEQYF
CDR3 DNA: TGTGCCAGCAGCTTTGCCCCAGTTGGCAGCGACTACGAGCAGTACTTC

D gene: NA
clone size: NA
V gene: TRBV29-1
J gene: TRBJ1-5
CDR3 protein: CSATLQGSKQPQHF
CDR3 DNA: TGCAGCGCCACCCTACAGGGTTCGAAACAGCCCCAGCATTTT

D gene: TRBD1
clone size: NA
V gene: TRBV5-1
J gene: TRBJ2-1
CDR3 protein: CASSERPSSGQGAHKQFF
CDR3 DNA: TGCGCCAGCAGCGAACGTCCGTCTTCAGGACAGGGCGCCCACAAGCAGTTCTTC

D gene: NA
clone size: NA
V gene: TRBV7-2
J gene: TRBJ2-1
CDR3 protein: CASSSAGNYNEQFF
CDR3 DNA: TGTGCCAGCAGCTCGGCCGGGAACTACAATGAGCAGTTCTTC

D gene: NA
clone size: NA
V gene: TRBV4-1
J gene: TRBJ2-3
CDR3 protein: CASSQDEGAIADTQYF
CDR3 DNA: TGCGCCAGCAGCCAAGATGAAGGAGCTATTGCAGATACGCAGTATTTT

D gene: NA
clone size: NA
V gene: TRBV5-6
J gene: TRBJ2-7
CDR3 protein: CASSLVGASYEQYF
CDR3 DNA: TGTGCCAGCAGCTTGGTGGGGGCCTCCTACGAGCAGTACTTC

D gene: TRBD2
clone size: NA
V gene: TRBV5-6
J gene: TRBJ2-1
CDR3 protein: CASSFVTGGRDEQFF
CDR3 DNA: TGTGCCAGCAGCTTTGTAACGGGGGGGCGCGATGAGCAGTTCTTC

D gene: TRBD1
clone size: few
V gene: TRBV15
J gene: TRBJ2-6
CDR3 protein: CATSRKTGSGDNVLTF
CDR3 DNA: TGTGCCACCAGCAGAAAGACAGGGTCCGGTGACAACGTCCTGACTTTC

D gene: NA
clone size: NA
V gene: TRBV7-2
J gene: TRBJ1-1
CDR3 protein: CASSSWTDEAFF
CDR3 DNA: TGTGCCAGCAGCTCATGGACAGATGAAGCTTTCTTT

D gene: TRBD2
clone size: NA
V gene: TRBV27
J gene: TRBJ2-1
CDR3 protein: CASSSGGGSGGRRNEQFF
CDR3 DNA: TGTGCCAGCAGTTCCGGTGGGGGGAGCGGGGGGCGAAGGAATGAGCAGTTCTTC

D gene: TRBD1
clone size: NA
V gene: TRBV19
J gene: TRBJ2-7
CDR3 protein: CASSLYRGQVEQYF
CDR3 DNA: TGTGCCAGTAGTTTATACAGGGGGCAGGTCGAGCAGTACTTC

D gene: NA
clone size: NA
V gene: TRBV9
J gene: TRBJ2-5
CDR3 protein: CASSTGTRGETQYF
CDR3 DNA: TGTGCCAGCAGCACCGGGACTCGTGGGGAGACCCAGTACTTC

D gene: TRBD1
clone size: NA
V gene: TRBV29-1
J gene: TRBJ2-3
CDR3 protein: CSVQTGGNTDTQYF
CDR3 DNA: TGCAGCGTTCAGACAGGGGGAAACACAGATACGCAGTATTTT

D gene: NA
clone size: once
V gene: TRBV27
J gene: TRBJ2-7
CDR3 protein: CASSLGRGNEQYF
CDR3 DNA: TGTGCCAGCAGTTTGGGAAGGGGGAACGAGCAGTACTTC

D gene: TRBD1
clone size: NA
V gene: TRBV6-5
J gene: TRBJ1-1
CDR3 protein: CASSFRDRATNTEAFF
CDR3 DNA: TGTGCCAGCAGTTTCCGGGACAGGGCCACGAACACTGAAGCTTTCTTT

D gene: NA
clone size: NA
V gene: TRBV5-1
J gene: TRBJ2-1
CDR3 protein: CASSLKGVYSYNEQFF
CDR3 DNA: TGCGCCAGCAGCTTGAAAGGGGTTTACTCCTACAATGAGCAGTTCTTC

D gene: TRBD2
clone size: NA
V gene: TRBV7-8
J gene: TRBJ2-1
CDR3 protein: CASSLVGSGGADEQFF
CDR3 DNA: TGTGCCAGCAGCCTGGTGGGTAGCGGGGGGGCGGATGAGCAGTTCTTC

D gene: NA
clone size: NA
V gene: TRBV6-1
J gene: TRBJ1-2
CDR3 protein: CASSEAGGAVNYGYTF
CDR3 DNA: TGTGCCAGCAGTGAAGCGGGGGGGGCGGTTAACTATGGCTACACCTTC

D gene: TRBD2
clone size: few
V gene: TRBV5-1
J gene: TRBJ2-1
CDR3 protein: CASSFWTSGNNEQFF
CDR3 DNA: TGCGCCAGCAGCTTCTGGACTAGCGGAAACAATGAGCAGTTCTTC

D gene: NA
clone size: NA
V gene: TRBV18
J gene: TRBJ2-2
CDR3 protein: CASSPLPLSRTGELFF
CDR3 DNA: TGTGCCAGCTCACCATTGCCCCTAAGTCGGACCGGGGAGCTGTTTTTT

D gene: TRBD2
clone size: NA
V gene: TRBV5-1
J gene: TRBJ2-7
CDR3 protein: CASSSRPSGGRDEQYF
CDR3 DNA: TGCGCCAGCAGCTCCAGACCTAGCGGGGGGCGAGACGAGCAGTACTTC

D gene: TRBD1
clone size: NA
V gene: TRBV2
J gene: TRBJ1-1
CDR3 protein: CASSRSGQTAFF
CDR3 DNA: TGTGCCAGCAGTCGATCGGGACAGACGGCTTTCTTT

D gene: NA
clone size: NA
V gene: TRBV16
J gene: TRBJ1-2
CDR3 protein: CASSPPGGGAGYGYTF
CDR3 DNA: TGTGCCAGCAGCCCCCCGGGCGGGGGCGCGGGCTATGGCTACACCTTC

D gene: TRBD2
clone size: NA
V gene: TRBV5-1
J gene: TRBJ2-1
CDR3 protein: CASSLLAGGSNEQFF
CDR3 DNA: TGCGCCAGCAGCTTGCTCGCGGGGGGGAGTAATGAGCAGTTCTTC

D gene: NA
clone size: once
V gene: TRBV7-9
J gene: TRBJ1-5
CDR3 protein: CASSRSFSNQPQHF
CDR3 DNA: TGTGCCAGCAGCCGCAGTTTTAGCAATCAGCCCCAGCATTTT

D gene: NA
clone size: once
V gene: TRBV28
J gene: TRBJ2-5
CDR3 protein: CASTIRIQETQYF
CDR3 DNA: TGTGCCAGCACGATCAGAATACAAGAGACCCAGTACTTC

D gene: TRBD2
clone size: NA
V gene: TRBV9
J gene: TRBJ2-3
CDR3 protein: CASSVVRGTTDTQYF
CDR3 DNA: TGTGCCAGCAGCGTAGTGCGGGGGACCACAGATACGCAGTATTTT

D gene: NA
clone size: NA
V gene: TRBV19
J gene: TRBJ1-5
CDR3 protein: CASSIGGARGFRYSNQPQHF
CDR3 DNA: TGTGCCAGTAGTATAGGAGGGGCCAGGGGATTCAGATATAGCAATCAGCCCCAGCATTTT

D gene: NA
clone size: NA
V gene: TRBV5-5
J gene: TRBJ2-7
CDR3 protein: CASSLYRSYEQYF
CDR3 DNA: TGTGCCAGCAGCTTGTATAGGAGCTACGAGCAGTACTTC

D gene: TRBD2
clone size: NA
V gene: TRBV28
J gene: TRBJ2-3
CDR3 protein: CASSGDPGGYTDTQYF
CDR3 DNA: TGTGCCAGCAGCGGCGATCCGGGGGGGTACACAGATACGCAGTATTTT

D gene: NA
clone size: once
V gene: TRBV6-5
J gene: TRBJ2-7
CDR3 protein: CASSIGTTVPYEQYF
CDR3 DNA: TGTGCCAGCAGCATAGGGACAACAGTTCCCTACGAGCAGTACTTC

D gene: NA
clone size: few
V gene: TRBV2
J gene: TRBJ1-2
CDR3 protein: CASSSSSYTF
CDR3 DNA: TGTGCCAGCAGTTCCTCTTCCTACACCTTC

D gene: NA
clone size: NA
V gene: TRBV6-5
J gene: TRBJ2-7
CDR3 protein: CASSRTGQGGHEQYF
CDR3 DNA: TGTGCCAGCAGCCGAACCGGGCAGGGGGGCCACGAGCAGTACTTC

D gene: TRBD1
clone size: NA
V gene: TRBV5-4
J gene: TRBJ2-7
CDR3 protein: CASSNPGQGSLEQYF
CDR3 DNA: TGTGCCAGCAGCAATCCGGGACAGGGTTCCCTCGAGCAGTACTTC

D gene: NA
clone size: NA
V gene: TRBV9
J gene: TRBJ2-7
CDR3 protein: CASSVIEGNEQYF
CDR3 DNA: TGTGCCAGCAGCGTCATCGAGGGAAACGAGCAGTACTTC

D gene: NA
clone size: NA
V gene: TRBV5-1
J gene: TRBJ1-2
CDR3 protein: CASSLTGDYGYTF
CDR3 DNA: TGCGCCAGCAGCTTGACAGGCGACTATGGCTACACCTTC

D gene: NA
clone size: NA
V gene: TRBV6-1
J gene: TRBJ2-7
CDR3 protein: CASSLTQGNEQYF
CDR3 DNA: TGTGCCAGCAGTTTGACCCAGGGAAACGAGCAGTACTTC

D gene: TRBD1
clone size: NA
V gene: TRBV7-9
J gene: TRBJ2-5
CDR3 protein: CASRGQGMGQETQYF
CDR3 DNA: TGTGCCAGCAGGGGACAGGGGATGGGGCAAGAGACCCAGTACTTC

D gene: NA
clone size: NA
V gene: TRBV6-1
J gene: TRBJ1-3
CDR3 protein: CASSERGLGNTIYF
CDR3 DNA: TGTGCCAGCAGTGAACGGGGACTTGGAAACACCATATATTTT

D gene: TRBD1
clone size: NA
V gene: TRBV29-1
J gene: TRBJ1-2
CDR3 protein: CSVQTGSNYGYTF
CDR3 DNA: TGCAGCGTGCAGACAGGGTCTAACTATGGCTACACCTTC

D gene: TRBD1
clone size: few
V gene: TRBV27
J gene: TRBJ2-1
CDR3 protein: CASSLTSGQPYNEQFF
CDR3 DNA: TGTGCCAGCAGTTTGACCTCGGGACAGCCCTACAATGAGCAGTTCTTC